This T cell receptor beta chain was found in a study of cytomegalovirus exposure and HLA in healthy donors. Study outcomes and limitations: In an earlier analysis, productive rearrangement rates for most beta V segments clustered near 87% or 30%. Clonal expansion, a later analysis showed, was greater in HLA-associated TCR beta chains than in equally common others. V segments that were indistinguishable, TRBV6-2 and TRBV6-3 among them, were omitted from analysis. The authors considered a cluster of highly shared sequence variants likely to be a sequencing artifact.

Trimming shortened V by 0 bases and J by 11 bases, and 18 bases separated the two germline ends. The CDR3 extends over 16 amino acids. The germline CDR1 and CDR2 sequences are SGHRS and YFSETQ. With 60 Vbeta and 13 Jbeta primers, the PCR was carried out. Some clones are missing from TCRdb's copy, which holds only in-frame ones; the method was immunoSEQ multiplex PCR. With under 60,000 clones in the sample, the ten largest clones hold over 9%. With respect to this clone: The target antigen is unknown.

The receptor was isolated from a woman in her 30s in good health and CMV-seropositive. Sequenced input: PBMCs. The chain couples TRBV5-1 to TRBJ1-6, with D tentatively TRBD1 (5 bases). The DNA for the CDR3 is TGCGCCAGCAGCTTGGCCGGGAGTCTCGGGACTGCACCCCTCCACTTT. Amino acids: CASSLAGSLGTAPLHF.